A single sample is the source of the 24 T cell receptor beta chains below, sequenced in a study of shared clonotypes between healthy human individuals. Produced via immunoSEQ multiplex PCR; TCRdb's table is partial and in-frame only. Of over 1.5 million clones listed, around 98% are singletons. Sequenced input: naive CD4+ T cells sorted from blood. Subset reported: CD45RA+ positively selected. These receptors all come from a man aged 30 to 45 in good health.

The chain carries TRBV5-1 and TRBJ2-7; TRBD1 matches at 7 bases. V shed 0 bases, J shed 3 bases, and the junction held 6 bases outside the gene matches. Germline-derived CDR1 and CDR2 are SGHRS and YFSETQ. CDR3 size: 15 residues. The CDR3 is CASSLAVGGVYEQYF. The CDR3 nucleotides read TGCGCCAGCAGCTTGGCCGTAGGGGGCGTCTACGAGCAGTACTTC.

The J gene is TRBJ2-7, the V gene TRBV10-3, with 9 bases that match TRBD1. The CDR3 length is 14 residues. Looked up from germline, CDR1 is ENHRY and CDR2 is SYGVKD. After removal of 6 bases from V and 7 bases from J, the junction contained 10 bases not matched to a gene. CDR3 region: CAIRATQTGGEQYF. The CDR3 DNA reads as TGTGCCATCAGGGCCACTCAGACAGGGGGAGAGCAGTACTTC.

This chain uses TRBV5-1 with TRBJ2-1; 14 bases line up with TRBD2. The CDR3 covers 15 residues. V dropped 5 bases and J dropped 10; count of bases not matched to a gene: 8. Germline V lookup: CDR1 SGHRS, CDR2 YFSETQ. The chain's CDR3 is CASSHPGLAGGEQFF. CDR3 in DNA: TGCGCCAGCAGTCACCCCGGACTAGCGGGAGGAGAGCAGTTCTTC. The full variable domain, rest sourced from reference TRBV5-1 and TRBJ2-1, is KAGVTQTPRYLIKTRGQQVTLSCSPISGHRSVSWYQQTPGQGLQFLFEYFSETQRNKGNFPGRFSGRQFSNSRSEMNVSTLELGDSALYLCASSHPGLAGGEQFFGPGTRLTVL.

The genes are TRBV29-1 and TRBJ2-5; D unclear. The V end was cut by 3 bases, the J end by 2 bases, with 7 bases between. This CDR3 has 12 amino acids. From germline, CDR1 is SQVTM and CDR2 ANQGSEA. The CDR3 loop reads CSVEETQETQYF. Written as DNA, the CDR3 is TGCAGCGTTGAGGAGACACAAGAGACCCAGTACTTC.

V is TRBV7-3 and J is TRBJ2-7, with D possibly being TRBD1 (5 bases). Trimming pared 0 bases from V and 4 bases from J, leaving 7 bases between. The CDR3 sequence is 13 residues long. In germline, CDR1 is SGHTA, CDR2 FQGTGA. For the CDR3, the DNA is TGTGCCAGCAGCTTAACCAGGGAATACGAGCAGTACTTC. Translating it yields CASSLTREYEQYF.

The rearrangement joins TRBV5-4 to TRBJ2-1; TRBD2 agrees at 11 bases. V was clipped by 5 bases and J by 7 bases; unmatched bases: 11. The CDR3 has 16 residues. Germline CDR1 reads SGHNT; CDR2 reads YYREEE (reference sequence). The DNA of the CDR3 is TGTGCCAGCAGTTCCCGTTTAAGGACTAGCGGGAATGAGCAGTTCTTC. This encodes CASSSRLRTSGNEQFF. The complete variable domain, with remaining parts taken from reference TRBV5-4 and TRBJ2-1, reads ETGVTQSPTHLIKTRGQQVTLRCSSQSGHNTVSWYQQALGQGPQFIFQYYREEENGRGNFPPRFSGLQFPNYSSELNVNALELDDSALYLCASSSRLRTSGNEQFFGPGTRLTVL.

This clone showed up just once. CDR3 residues: CASSNRLPQDIQYF. The CDR3 region has the DNA TGTGCCAGTAGTAACCGACTACCCCAAGACATTCAGTACTTC. The gene calls are TRBV19 and TRBJ2-4; possible D gene TRBD2, 5 bases. Germline V gene sequence: CDR1 LNHDA, CDR2 SQIVND (reference sequence). CDR3 size: 14 residues. The V end lost 4 bases, the J end lost 8 bases, and 15 bases lay between the germline ends.

In DNA form, the CDR3 reads TGTGCCAGCAGCCCAGGGGACCCCAGGACCCAGTACTTC. Amino acid sequence: CASSPGDPRTQYF. The chain is built from TRBV14 and TRBJ2-5, with D maybe TRBD1 (6 bases). The CDR3 runs to 13 residues. Germline assignment: CDR1 SGHDN and CDR2 FVKESK. Trimming stripped 4 bases from V and 7 bases from J, with 13 bases between.

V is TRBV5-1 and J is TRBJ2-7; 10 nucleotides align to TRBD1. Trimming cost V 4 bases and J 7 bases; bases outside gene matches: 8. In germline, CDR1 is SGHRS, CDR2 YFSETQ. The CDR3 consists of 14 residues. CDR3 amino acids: CASSPGTGEGEQYF. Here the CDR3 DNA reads TGCGCCAGCAGCCCGGGGACAGGGGAGGGGGAGCAGTACTTC.

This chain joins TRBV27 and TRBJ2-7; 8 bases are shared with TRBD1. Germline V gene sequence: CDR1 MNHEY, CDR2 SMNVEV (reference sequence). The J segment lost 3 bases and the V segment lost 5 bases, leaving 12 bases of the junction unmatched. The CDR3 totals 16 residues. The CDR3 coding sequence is TGTGCCAGCAGTCCCCGGACAGGGACGACGATCTACGAGCAGTACTTC. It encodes CASSPRTGTTIYEQYF.

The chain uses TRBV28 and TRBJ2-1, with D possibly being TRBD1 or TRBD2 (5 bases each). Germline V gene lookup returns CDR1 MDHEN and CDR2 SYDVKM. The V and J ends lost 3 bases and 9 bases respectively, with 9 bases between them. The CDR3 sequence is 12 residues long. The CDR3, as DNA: TGTGCCAGCAGTTTGCAGAGGGGTGAGCAGTTCTTC. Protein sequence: CASSLQRGEQFF.

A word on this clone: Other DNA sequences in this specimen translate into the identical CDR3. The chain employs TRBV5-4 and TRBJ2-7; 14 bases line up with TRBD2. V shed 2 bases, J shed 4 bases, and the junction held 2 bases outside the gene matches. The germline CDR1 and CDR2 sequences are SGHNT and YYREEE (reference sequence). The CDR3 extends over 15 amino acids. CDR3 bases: TGTGCCAGCAGCTTCGGGACTAGCGGGAGTTACGAGCAGTACTTC. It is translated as CASSFGTSGSYEQYF.

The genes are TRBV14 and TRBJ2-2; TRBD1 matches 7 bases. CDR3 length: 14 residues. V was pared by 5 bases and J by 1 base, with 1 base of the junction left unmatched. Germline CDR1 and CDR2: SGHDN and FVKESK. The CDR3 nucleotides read TGTGCCAGCAGCTGGACAGGGAACACCGGGGAGCTGTTTTTT. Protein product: CASSWTGNTGELFF.

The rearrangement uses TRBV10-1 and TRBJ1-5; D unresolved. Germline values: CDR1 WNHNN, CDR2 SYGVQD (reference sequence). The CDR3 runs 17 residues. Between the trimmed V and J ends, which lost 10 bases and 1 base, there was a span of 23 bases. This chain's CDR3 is CATLPPRPAGSNQPQHF. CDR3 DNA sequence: TGCGCCACCCTCCCGCCCCGCCCGGCTGGGAGCAATCAGCCCCAGCATTTT.

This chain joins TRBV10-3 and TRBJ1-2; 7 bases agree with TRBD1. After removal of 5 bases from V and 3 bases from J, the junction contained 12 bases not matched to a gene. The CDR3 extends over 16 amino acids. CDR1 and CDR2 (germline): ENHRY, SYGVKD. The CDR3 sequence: CAISPGTENRDYGYTF. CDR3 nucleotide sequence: TGTGCCATCAGTCCCGGGACAGAAAATAGGGACTATGGCTACACCTTC.

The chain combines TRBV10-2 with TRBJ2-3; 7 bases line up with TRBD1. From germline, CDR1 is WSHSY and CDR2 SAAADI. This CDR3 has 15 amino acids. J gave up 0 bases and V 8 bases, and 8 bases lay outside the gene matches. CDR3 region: CASSGNRGSTDTQYF. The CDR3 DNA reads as TGCGCCAGCTCCGGCAACAGGGGAAGCACAGATACGCAGTATTTT.

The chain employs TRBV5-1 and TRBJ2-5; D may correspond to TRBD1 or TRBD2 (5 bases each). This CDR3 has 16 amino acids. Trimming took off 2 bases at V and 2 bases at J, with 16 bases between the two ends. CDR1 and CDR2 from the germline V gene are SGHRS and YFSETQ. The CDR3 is CASSFLGQGPQETQYF. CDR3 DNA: TGCGCCAGCAGCTTTCTGGGGCAGGGACCGCAAGAGACCCAGTACTTC. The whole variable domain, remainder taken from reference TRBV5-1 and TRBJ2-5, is KAGVTQTPRYLIKTRGQQVTLSCSPISGHRSVSWYQQTPGQGLQFLFEYFSETQRNKGNFPGRFSGRQFSNSRSEMNVSTLELGDSALYLCASSFLGQGPQETQYFGPGTRLLVL.

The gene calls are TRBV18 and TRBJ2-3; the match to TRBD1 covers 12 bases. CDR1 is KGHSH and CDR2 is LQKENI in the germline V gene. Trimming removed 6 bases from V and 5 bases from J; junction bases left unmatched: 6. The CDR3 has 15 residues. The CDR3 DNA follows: TGTGCCAGCTCCCTCGGGACAGGGGGCCAAGATACGCAGTATTTT. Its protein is CASSLGTGGQDTQYF.

CDR3 sequence (DNA): TGTGCCAGCAGCCAAGGGAGGACGGCGGTATATGGCTACACCTTC. It yields the protein CASSQGRTAVYGYTF. The V gene is TRBV4-2, the J gene TRBJ1-2; D call uncertain. Trimming took off 1 base at V and 5 bases at J, with 14 bases between the two ends. The CDR3 loop spans 15 amino acids. Germline V gene lookup returns CDR1 LGHNA and CDR2 YNFKEQ.

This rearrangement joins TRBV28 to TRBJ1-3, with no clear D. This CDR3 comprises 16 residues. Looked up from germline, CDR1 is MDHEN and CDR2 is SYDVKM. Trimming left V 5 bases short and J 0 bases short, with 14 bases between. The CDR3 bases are TGTGCCAGCAGTCCCTGGGCTGAGGGCTCTGGAAACACCATATATTTT. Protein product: CASSPWAEGSGNTIYF.

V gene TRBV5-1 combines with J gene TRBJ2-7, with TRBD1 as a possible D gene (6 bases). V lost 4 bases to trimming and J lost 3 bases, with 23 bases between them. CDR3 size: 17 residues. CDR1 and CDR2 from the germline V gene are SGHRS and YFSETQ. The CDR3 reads CASSPGLHRARRYEQYF. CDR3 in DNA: TGCGCCAGCAGCCCCGGACTTCACAGGGCCAGACGCTACGAGCAGTACTTC.

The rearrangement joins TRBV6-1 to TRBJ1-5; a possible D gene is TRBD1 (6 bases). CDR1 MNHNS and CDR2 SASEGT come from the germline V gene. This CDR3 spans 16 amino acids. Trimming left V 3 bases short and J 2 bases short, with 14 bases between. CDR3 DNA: TGTGCCAGCAGTGACCGAGGGGGAATTGGCAATCAGCCCCAGCATTTT. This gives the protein CASSDRGGIGNQPQHF.

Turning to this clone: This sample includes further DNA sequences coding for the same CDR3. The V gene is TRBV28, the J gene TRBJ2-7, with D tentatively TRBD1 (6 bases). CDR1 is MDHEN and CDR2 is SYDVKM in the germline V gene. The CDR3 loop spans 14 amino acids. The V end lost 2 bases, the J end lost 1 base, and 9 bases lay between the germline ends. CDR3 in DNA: TGTGCCAGCAGTTTACAGGGGCAGTCCTACGAGCAGTACTTC. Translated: CASSLQGQSYEQYF. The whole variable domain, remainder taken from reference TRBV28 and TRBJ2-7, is DVKVTQSSRYLVKRTGEKVFLECVQDMDHENMFWYRQDPGLGLRLIYFSYDVKMKEKGDIPEGYSVSREKKERFSLILESASTNQTSMYLCASSLQGQSYEQYFGPGTRLTVT.

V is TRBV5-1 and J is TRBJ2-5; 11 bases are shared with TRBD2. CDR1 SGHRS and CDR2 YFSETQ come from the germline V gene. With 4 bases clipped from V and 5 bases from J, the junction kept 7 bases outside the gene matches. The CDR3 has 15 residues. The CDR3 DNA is TGCGCCAGCAGCCCCACTAGCGGGAGTCGGGAGACCCAGTACTTC. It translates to CASSPTSGSRETQYF. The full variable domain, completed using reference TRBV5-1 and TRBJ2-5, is KAGVTQTPRYLIKTRGQQVTLSCSPISGHRSVSWYQQTPGQGLQFLFEYFSETQRNKGNFPGRFSGRQFSNSRSEMNVSTLELGDSALYLCASSPTSGSRETQYFGPGTRLLVL.